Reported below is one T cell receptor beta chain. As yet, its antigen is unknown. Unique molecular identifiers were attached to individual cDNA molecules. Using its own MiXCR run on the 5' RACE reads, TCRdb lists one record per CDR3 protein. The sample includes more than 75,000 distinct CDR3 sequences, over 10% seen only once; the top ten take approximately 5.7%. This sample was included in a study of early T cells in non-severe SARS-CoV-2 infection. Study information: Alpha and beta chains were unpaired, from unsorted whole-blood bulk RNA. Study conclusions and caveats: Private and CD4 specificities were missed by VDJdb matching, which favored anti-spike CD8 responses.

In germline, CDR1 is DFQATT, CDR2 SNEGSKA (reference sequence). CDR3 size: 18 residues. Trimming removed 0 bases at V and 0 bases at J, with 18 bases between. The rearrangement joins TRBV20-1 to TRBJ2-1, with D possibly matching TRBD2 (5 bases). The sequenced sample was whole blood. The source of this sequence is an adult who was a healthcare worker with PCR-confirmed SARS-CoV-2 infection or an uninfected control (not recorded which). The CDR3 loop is CSARERALGFSSYNEQFF. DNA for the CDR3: TGCAGTGCTAGAGAGAGGGCTTTGGGGTTTAGCTCCTACAATGAGCAGTTCTTC.